The 25 T cell receptor beta chains in this list originate from one sample, sequenced in a study of T cell changes during pregnancy in multiple sclerosis (dated by TCRdb to between 2017 and 2020). Libraries were made using the immunoSEQ multiplex PCR assay. The immuneACCESS repertoire file appears here via TCRdb, limited to in-frame rearrangements. These files lack a portion of the clones; in checked studies, under half of the deficit traces to unresolved V genes, and the cause of the others is not known. The sample has 4,800 or so clones on record, more than 65% of them singletons. The top ten clones comprise more than 15% of the sample. Sample: CD8+ T cells from peripheral blood mononuclear cells, taken in the second trimester of pregnancy. These receptors all come from a female donor in good health, enrolled as a control in a pregnancy study.

Details on this clone: The same CDR3 also results from other DNA sequences found in this sample. This rearrangement joins TRBV6-5 to TRBJ2-7; 8 bases are a match to TRBD1. The CDR3 totals 15 residues. Looked up from germline, CDR1 is MNHEY and CDR2 is SVGAGI. J was trimmed by 6 bases and V by 4 bases; bases with no gene match: 11. CDR3 in DNA: TGTGCCAGCAGTTGGGGACAGGACCCGACCTCCGAGCAGTACTTC. This codes for CASSWGQDPTSEQYF.

This rearrangement joins TRBV4-3 to TRBJ2-1, with D tentatively TRBD2 (6 bases). The CDR3 loop spans 15 amino acids. CDR1 is LGHNA, CDR2 YSLEER, per germline. Trimming left V 5 bases short and J 6 bases short, with 17 bases between. The CDR3 loop is CASSRTVGGTNEQFF. Here the CDR3 DNA reads TGCGCCAGCAGCAGGACTGTCGGGGGAACCAATGAGCAGTTCTTC.

V is TRBV5-1 and J is TRBJ2-1; 11 positions match TRBD2. The length of the CDR3 is 19 residues. Per germline, CDR1 SGHRS and CDR2 YFSETQ. V lost 4 bases to trimming and J lost 2 bases; unmatched junction nucleotides: 14. The CDR3 nucleotides read TGCGCCAGCAGCCCTCTTTTTAGATCTAGCGGGGGGCCCTACAATGAGCAGTTCTTC. It is translated as CASSPLFRSSGGPYNEQFF.

This clone was observed a few times. This chain links TRBV4-1 with TRBJ1-5; D is unclear. The CDR3 is 14 residues long. Trimming removed 0 bases from V and 9 bases from J, with 12 bases in between. Per the germline V gene, CDR1 is MGHRA and CDR2 is YSYEKL. The CDR3 spells CASSQESGDRPQHF. The CDR3 DNA follows: TGCGCCAGCAGCCAAGAAAGCGGGGATCGGCCCCAGCATTTT.

By share, this clone ranks as medium-sized. The gene calls are TRBV6-5 and TRBJ1-1, with D unclear. Trimming stripped 0 bases from V and 0 bases from J, with 8 bases between. The CDR3 loop spans 15 amino acids. The germline V gene encodes CDR1 MNHEY and CDR2 SVGAGI. For the CDR3, the DNA is TGTGCCAGCAGTTACTCGCCGGAGCTGAACACTGAAGCTTTCTTT. This sequence encodes CASSYSPELNTEAFF.

This sequence joins TRBV6-4 and TRBJ2-1; possibly TRBD2 for D (7 bases). Looked up from germline, CDR1 is MRHNA and CDR2 is SNTAGT. The V end lost 6 bases, the J end lost 8 bases, and 20 bases lay between the germline ends. This CDR3 contains 15 residues. The CDR3 DNA reads TGTGCCAGCAGCGAAACCAGGGGAGGGGGGCATGAGCAGTTCTTC. Translation gives CASSETRGGGHEQFF.

The chain employs TRBV5-6 and TRBJ2-5; D uncertain. This CDR3 has 13 residues. The germline gives CDR1 SGHDT, CDR2 YYEEEE. V was pared by 4 bases and J by 2 bases, with 9 bases between. The CDR3 nucleotides read TGTGCCAGCAGCCCAAATCGGCAAGAGACCCAGTACTTC. Translating gives CASSPNRQETQYF.

The gene calls are TRBV6-1 and TRBJ1-2; tentatively, D is TRBD1 (5 bases). The V end was cut by 7 bases, the J end by 1 base, with 16 bases between. Germline assignment: CDR1 MNHNS and CDR2 SASEGT. The CDR3 loop spans 15 amino acids. In DNA, the CDR3 is TGTGCCAGCACCCGAATGGGCGACAGTAACTATGGCTACACCTTC. Translating gives CASTRMGDSNYGYTF.

This rearrangement joins TRBV6-1 to TRBJ2-3; no clear D gene. CDR3 length: 13 residues. Germline values: CDR1 MNHNS, CDR2 SASEGT. V was shortened by 0 bases and J by 5 bases, with 6 bases between the two germline ends. The CDR3 bases are TGTGCCAGCAGTGAAGCGGAGAGAGATACGCAGTATTTT. Translation gives CASSEAERDTQYF.

The chain uses TRBV7-9 and TRBJ2-3, with 10 positions matching TRBD2. The CDR3 covers 15 residues. After removal of 3 bases from V and 2 bases from J, the junction contained 2 bases not matched to a gene. CDR1 SEHNR and CDR2 FQNEAQ come from the germline V gene (reference sequence). CDR3 protein: CASSLGTSDTDTQYF. The DNA for the CDR3 is TGTGCCAGCAGCTTGGGGACTAGCGACACAGATACGCAGTATTTT.

This clone was counted once. The rearrangement uses TRBV7-7 and TRBJ2-3; the match to TRBD2 covers 10 bases. The CDR3 sequence is 14 residues long. Germline V gene sequence: CDR1 SSHAT, CDR2 FNYEAQ (reference sequence). V lost 5 bases to trimming and J lost 5 bases; unmatched junction nucleotides: 4. CDR3 bases: TGTGCCAGCAGCGTTAGCGGGGGGCAAGATACGCAGTATTTT. Its translation: CASSVSGGQDTQYF.

The chain joins TRBV7-6 to TRBJ2-7; 7 bases are shared with TRBD2. The CDR3 has 15 amino acids. CDR1 and CDR2 from the germline V gene are SGHVS and FNYEAQ. Trimming removed 6 bases from V and 2 bases from J; junction bases left unmatched: 10. CDR3 DNA sequence: TGTGCCAGCAGTTCCGAGCTAGCGGAGACCTACGAGCAGTACTTC. It specifies CASSSELAETYEQYF.

The rearrangement uses TRBV19 and TRBJ2-1; 14 bases line up with TRBD2. Germline V CDR1 and CDR2: LNHDA, SQIVND (reference sequence). Trimming removed 0 bases from V and 9 bases from J; junction bases left unmatched: 4. This CDR3 contains 16 residues. CDR3 in amino acids: CASSIETGTSGGEQFF. CDR3 in DNA: TGTGCCAGTAGTATAGAAACCGGGACTAGCGGGGGTGAGCAGTTCTTC.

The chain combines TRBV19 with TRBJ2-3; the match to TRBD2 covers 14 bases. The CDR3 runs to 17 residues. Germline CDR1 is LNHDA and CDR2 is SQIVND (reference sequence). V lost 6 bases, J lost 4 bases, and 9 bases stayed unmatched. This chain's CDR3 is CASRYDPGLAGADTQYF. DNA of the CDR3: TGTGCCAGTAGGTATGACCCGGGACTAGCGGGAGCAGATACGCAGTATTTT.

The chain combines TRBV6-1 with TRBJ1-3, with D uncertain. CDR3 size: 16 residues. The ends were cut back, 2 bases at V and 0 bases at J, with 11 bases in the middle. Germline CDR1 and CDR2: MNHNS and SASEGT. The CDR3 reads CASSESIEASGNTIYF. The CDR3, as DNA: TGTGCCAGCAGTGAATCTATAGAGGCCTCTGGAAACACCATATATTTT.

CDR3 protein: CASSQDGPRVGGVDTQYF. Written as DNA, the CDR3 is TGTGCCAGCAGCCAAGATGGCCCCAGGGTGGGCGGCGTGGATACGCAGTATTTT. The rearrangement uses TRBV14 and TRBJ2-3; D possibly corresponds to TRBD1 (5 bases). This CDR3 has 18 amino acids. Per the germline V gene, CDR1 is SGHDN and CDR2 is FVKESK. Trimming removed 0 bases at V and 6 bases at J, with 22 bases between. Full variable domain (remainder filled in from reference TRBV14 and TRBJ2-3): EAGVTQFPSHSVIEKGQTVTLRCDPISGHDNLYWYRRVMGKEIKFLLHFVKESKQDESGMPNNRFLAERTGGTYSTLKVQPAELEDSGVYFCASSQDGPRVGGVDTQYFGPGTRLTVL.

The gene calls are TRBV19 and TRBJ2-2, with 8 bases that match TRBD2. J was trimmed by 3 bases and V by 7 bases; bases with no gene match: 19. Germline CDR1 reads LNHDA; CDR2 reads SQIVND (reference sequence). The CDR3 sequence is 19 residues long. The CDR3 sequence is CASTSGKRGFWADTGELFF. The CDR3 nucleotides read TGTGCCAGTACCTCAGGGAAGCGGGGGTTCTGGGCCGACACCGGGGAGCTGTTTTTT.

V usage is TRBV5-1 and J usage is TRBJ2-5; perhaps TRBD1 as D (6 bases). The tail of the sequence fits TRBJ2-7 better, so the J call may be wrong. CDR3 size: 14 residues. Per the germline V gene, CDR1 is SGHRS and CDR2 is YFSETQ. CDR3 DNA sequence: TGCGCCAGCAGCTTGGGTACAGGGACCTACGAGCAGTACTTC. Protein: CASSLGTGTYEQYF.

This clone has just one count. V usage is TRBV6-4 and J usage is TRBJ2-5; 14 bases line up with TRBD2. Losses at the gene ends were 4 bases for V and 2 bases for J; bases not matched to a gene: 3. The CDR3 has 16 amino acids. Germline loops: CDR1 MRHNA, CDR2 SNTAGT. This CDR3 is CASSAGTSGGQETQYF. The CDR3, as DNA: TGTGCCAGCAGTGCAGGGACTAGCGGGGGACAAGAGACCCAGTACTTC.

The V and J genes are TRBV7-8 and TRBJ2-7; 14 nucleotides match TRBD2. CDR1 and CDR2 from the germline V gene are SGHVS and FQNEAQ. V was pared by 4 bases and J by 5 bases, with 7 bases of the junction left unmatched. This CDR3 contains 16 residues. CDR3 residues: CASSWGLAGDWDEQYF. The CDR3 nucleotides are TGTGCCAGCAGCTGGGGACTAGCGGGAGACTGGGACGAGCAGTACTTC.

V gene TRBV4-2 combines with J gene TRBJ2-7; 9 positions match TRBD1. The germline CDR1 and CDR2 sequences are LGHNA and YNFKEQ. Trimming cost V 1 base and J 2 bases; bases outside gene matches: 9. This CDR3 spans 17 amino acids. The CDR3 coding sequence is TGTGCCAGCAGCCAAGGCCCCCCGGACAGGGGTACCTACGAGCAGTACTTC. It encodes CASSQGPPDRGTYEQYF.

This chain links TRBV14 with TRBJ2-1; 8 bases match TRBD1. Germline V CDR1 and CDR2: SGHDN, FVKESK. Trimming removed 4 bases from V and 0 bases from J; junction bases left unmatched: 2. This CDR3 has 15 residues. CDR3 residues: CASSRTGISYNEQFF. The CDR3, as DNA: TGTGCCAGCAGCCGGACAGGGATCTCCTACAATGAGCAGTTCTTC. The entire variable domain, with the rest obtained from reference TRBV14 and TRBJ2-1, is as follows: EAGVTQFPSHSVIEKGQTVTLRCDPISGHDNLYWYRRVMGKEIKFLLHFVKESKQDESGMPNNRFLAERTGGTYSTLKVQPAELEDSGVYFCASSRTGISYNEQFFGPGTRLTVL.

CDR3 sequence: CASSLGSQGASYEQYF. CDR3 sequence (DNA): TGTGCCAGCAGCTTAGGCTCCCAGGGGGCCTCCTACGAGCAGTACTTC. V and J are TRBV13 and TRBJ2-7, with 8 positions matching TRBD1. The junction had 4 bases not matched to a gene; V was cut back by 0 bases and J by 0 bases. The CDR3 extends over 16 amino acids. Germline CDR1 PRHDT, CDR2 FYEKMQ (reference sequence).

The J gene is TRBJ1-5, the V gene TRBV7-9; D gene ambiguous. Germline V gives CDR1 SEHNR, CDR2 FQNEAQ (reference sequence). The CDR3 consists of 13 residues. The V gene lost 4 bases and the J gene lost 5 bases, with 9 bases spanning the gap. The CDR3 nucleotides read TGTGCCAGCAGCTCCGGCACAGATCAGCCCCAGCATTTT. Protein product: CASSSGTDQPQHF.

This chain joins TRBV7-2 and TRBJ1-2; D remains ambiguous. Trimming removed 5 bases from V and 4 bases from J, with 11 bases in between. Germline V lookup: CDR1 SGHTA, CDR2 FQGNSA. The CDR3 sequence is 13 residues long. Here the CDR3 DNA reads TGTGCCAGCAGCCCCACCTCGGGCTATGGCTACACCTTC. Amino acid sequence: CASSPTSGYGYTF.